What follows are 27 T cell receptor beta chains derived from one specimen sequenced in a study of early T cells in non-severe SARS-CoV-2 infection. TCRdb redid the calling of the 5' RACE reads with MiXCR, one entry per CDR3 protein. This sample has about 22,000 distinct CDR3 sequences, with about 4.3% found just once. Sample: whole blood. The receptors come from an adult who was a healthcare worker with PCR-confirmed SARS-CoV-2 infection or an uninfected control (not recorded which).

This clonotype has ten or more counts. The chain employs TRBV9 and TRBJ2-2, with D possibly TRBD1 on 6 matching bases. The CDR3 runs to 16 residues. Germline CDR1 and CDR2: SGDLS and YYNGEE. Trimming left V 3 bases short and J 1 base short, with 13 bases between. CDR3 sequence: CASSAKDRVNTGELFF. The CDR3 region has the DNA TGTGCCAGCAGCGCCAAGGACAGAGTGAACACCGGGGAGCTGTTTTTT.

This clonotype was seen ten or more times. The V call is TRBV7-9, the J call TRBJ1-6, with 7 bases fitting TRBD1. Per the germline V gene, CDR1 is SEHNR and CDR2 is FQNEAQ (reference sequence). V lost 5 bases and J lost 4; bases outside the gene matches: 2. The CDR3 runs to 14 residues. The DNA of the CDR3 is TGTGCCAGCAGCCAGGGACAGTATAATTCACCCCTCCACTTT. Translation gives CASSQGQYNSPLHF.

In regard to this clonotype: Just one base apart from a much larger clone, this may be a read error. The chain couples TRBV7-6 to TRBJ1-4, with unresolved D. In germline, CDR1 is SGHVS, CDR2 FNYEAQ. The CDR3 totals 16 residues. The CDR3 loop is CANSLNQPLSNEKLFF. As DNA, the CDR3 is TGTGCCAACAGCCTAAATCAGCCTCTATCTAATGAAAAACTGTTTTTT.

This clonotype was counted ten times or more. The genes are TRBV19 and TRBJ2-2; D call uncertain. The CDR3 totals 15 residues. Trimming cost V 3 bases and J 3 bases, with 11 bases left between them. The germline V gene has CDR1 LNHDA and CDR2 SQIVND (reference sequence). CDR3 sequence reads: CASSIHGYDTGELFF. CDR3 nucleotide sequence: TGTGCCAGTAGTATTCACGGGTACGACACCGGGGAGCTGTTTTTT.

At least ten counts were recorded for this clonotype. This rearrangement joins TRBV7-9 to TRBJ2-3; the match to TRBD1 covers 8 bases. The ends lost 2 bases at V and 2 bases at J; junction bases unmatched: 6. The CDR3 runs 16 residues. The V gene's germline CDR1 is SEHNR and CDR2 FQNEAQ (reference sequence). In nucleotides, the CDR3 is TGTGCCAGCAGCTTAAATCAGGACAGGGCCACAGATACGCAGTATTTT. Protein sequence: CASSLNQDRATDTQYF.

This clonotype showed up many times. The genes are TRBV7-8 and TRBJ2-3, with D perhaps being TRBD1 or TRBD2 (5 bases each). V dropped 1 base and J dropped 3 bases, with 11 bases sitting between them. This CDR3 spans 15 amino acids. Germline CDR1 SGHVS, CDR2 FQNEAQ. The CDR3 region has the DNA TGTGCCAGCAGCTTAGGAGGGACGCCGACAGATACGCAGTATTTT. The encoded protein is CASSLGGTPTDTQYF. Combining the CDR3 with reference TRBV7-8 and TRBJ2-3 gives the whole variable domain GAGVSQSPRYKVAKRGQDVALRCDPISGHVSLFWYQQALGQGPEFLTYFQNEAQLDKSGLPSDRFFAERPEGSVSTLKIQRTQQEDSAVYLCASSLGGTPTDTQYFGPGTRLTVL.

Here the CDR3 reads CASSQGGEFRNEQFF. In DNA, the CDR3 is TGTGCCAGCAGCCAGGGGGGGGAGTTCCGAAATGAGCAGTTCTTC. The rearrangement uses TRBV3-1 and TRBJ2-1, with 7 bases lining up with TRBD2. The CDR3 is 15 amino acids. Trimming cost V 3 bases and J 7 bases; bases outside gene matches: 9. The germline gives CDR1 LGHDT, CDR2 YNNKEL (reference sequence).

In this sample, this clonotype is medium-sized. The chain is built from TRBV6-2 or TRBV6-3 and TRBJ1-2; D possibly corresponds to TRBD1 (5 bases). CDR1 is MNHEY and CDR2 is SVGEGT in the germline V gene. The germline V and J ends were trimmed by 2 bases and 3 bases, with 10 bases remaining between them. The CDR3 consists of 14 residues. Here the CDR3 reads CASSYDGTDYGYTF. As DNA, the CDR3 is TGTGCCAGCAGTTACGACGGGACGGACTATGGCTACACCTTC.

This clonotype showed up many times. This chain uses TRBV7-7 with TRBJ2-2; TRBD1 matches 8 bases. The V gene's germline CDR1 is SSHAT and CDR2 FNYEAQ (reference sequence). This CDR3 contains 15 residues. V was pared by 5 bases and J by 5 bases, with 7 bases of the junction left unmatched. The CDR3 sequence is CASSPEDRVTGELFF. CDR3 nucleotides: TGTGCCAGCAGCCCGGAGGACAGGGTAACCGGGGAGCTGTTTTTT.

This clonotype was seen only a few times. The V call is TRBV3-1, the J call TRBJ1-2; D is perhaps TRBD1 (5 bases). This CDR3 has 13 residues. The germline CDR1 and CDR2 sequences are LGHDT and YNNKEL (reference sequence). V was trimmed by 5 bases and J by 2 bases, leaving 9 bases between them. The CDR3 DNA sequence: TGTGCCAGCAGCAGGGACTGGAACTATGGCTACACCTTC. This codes for CASSRDWNYGYTF.

This clonotype was detected ten times or more. The genes are TRBV7-9 and TRBJ1-2; D is uncertain. Germline V gene data show CDR1 as SEHNR and CDR2 as FQNEAQ (reference sequence). The V end was cut by 5 bases, the J end by 6 bases, with 13 bases between. The CDR3 runs to 13 residues. The CDR3 loop reads CASSLTNTDGYTF. In DNA, the CDR3 is TGTGCCAGCAGCCTAACCAACACGGATGGCTACACCTTC.

The chain has TRBV30 and TRBJ2-3; a weak D match, TRBD2 (7 bases). The germline V and J ends were trimmed by 3 bases and 5 bases, with 18 bases remaining between them. The germline V gene has CDR1 GTSNPN and CDR2 SVGIG (reference sequence). The CDR3 loop spans 15 amino acids. CDR3 sequence: CAWRRSTGRGDTQYF. In nucleotides, the CDR3 is TGTGCCTGGAGGCGTTCCACAGGGAGGGGAGATACGCAGTATTTT.

This clonotype is medium-sized (0.01 to 0.1%) by share. The rearrangement links TRBV6-2 or TRBV6-3 to TRBJ2-7, with 10 bases aligning to TRBD1. Looked up from germline, CDR1 is MNHEY and CDR2 is SVGEGT. The CDR3 is made up of 16 amino acids. With V trimmed by 5 bases and J by 3 bases, 10 bases remained unmatched. In DNA, the CDR3 is TGTGCCAGCAGTCTGTTCGGGACAGGGGCCTTCTACGAGCAGTACTTC. Its protein product is CASSLFGTGAFYEQYF.

V is TRBV20-1 and J is TRBJ2-3; D not certain. The V gene's germline CDR1 is DFQATT and CDR2 SNEGSKA (reference sequence). The CDR3 extends over 13 amino acids. Trimming took 5 bases from V and 2 from J, leaving 11 bases between them. CDR3 bases: TGCAGTGCTCTCTTGGCAAACACAGATACGCAGTATTTT. Translating gives CSALLANTDTQYF.

This clonotype was seen ten or more times. The V and J genes are TRBV3-1 and TRBJ1-6; 9 bases agree with TRBD1. V lost 1 base to trimming and J lost 10 bases; unmatched junction nucleotides: 8. From germline, CDR1 is LGHDT and CDR2 YNNKEL (reference sequence). The CDR3 has 16 amino acids. The CDR3 DNA follows: TGTGCCAGCAGCCAAGGGACAGGGGTTTCGGGATCACCCCTCCACTTT. Translating gives CASSQGTGVSGSPLHF.

The chain employs TRBV6-5 and TRBJ2-3; D may be TRBD1 (5 bases). V was pared by 5 bases and J by 1 base, with 16 bases between. CDR3 length: 16 residues. The V gene's germline CDR1 is MNHEY and CDR2 SVGAGI. The CDR3 DNA sequence: TGTGCCAGCAGTACCATCCAGGGTACCCGCACAGATACGCAGTATTTT. It yields the protein CASSTIQGTRTDTQYF.

This clonotype rates as medium-sized. V usage is TRBV7-9 and J usage is TRBJ2-7; D remains ambiguous. Trimming stripped 5 bases from V and 5 bases from J, with 16 bases between. Germline values: CDR1 SEHNR, CDR2 FQNEAQ (reference sequence). This CDR3 has 14 residues. The chain's CDR3 is CASSHRNPRDEQYF. Written as DNA, the CDR3 is TGTGCCAGCAGCCACAGAAATCCCCGGGACGAGCAGTACTTC.

This clonotype occurred many times. The rearrangement links TRBV29-1 to TRBJ2-1; tentatively, D is TRBD2 (6 bases). V was pared by 3 bases and J by 0 bases, with 12 bases between. The CDR3 consists of 15 residues. From germline, CDR1 is SQVTM and CDR2 ANQGSEA. This CDR3 reads CSVEGGVSSYNEQFF. In nucleotides, the CDR3 is TGCAGCGTTGAGGGGGGTGTGAGCTCCTACAATGAGCAGTTCTTC.

This clonotype was detected ten times or more. This chain uses TRBV6-6 with TRBJ2-2, with a tentative D call TRBD2 (6 bases). V shed 2 bases and J shed 4 bases, with 14 bases lying between them. Looked up from germline, CDR1 is MNHNY and CDR2 is SVGAGI (reference sequence). This CDR3 comprises 16 residues. CDR3 region: CASSYPGTGATGELFF. In DNA, the CDR3 is TGTGCCAGCAGTTACCCTGGGACTGGAGCCACCGGGGAGCTGTTTTTT.

This clonotype showed up many times. The J gene is TRBJ2-6, the V gene TRBV4-1; the D is unclear. The CDR3 totals 17 residues. The germline V gene encodes CDR1 MGHRA and CDR2 YSYEKL. V gave up 4 bases and J gave up 0 bases, with 13 bases separating them. Here the CDR3 DNA reads TGCGCCAGCAGCCGTGAAACTCGTCCCTCTGGGGCCAACGTCCTGACTTTC. Its translation is CASSRETRPSGANVLTF.

This clonotype rates as medium-sized. V gene TRBV4-2 combines with J gene TRBJ1-1; D is ambiguous. The CDR3 runs 15 residues. Germline V CDR1 and CDR2: LGHNA, YNFKEQ. Trimming took 4 bases from V and 3 from J, leaving 15 bases between them. CDR3 in DNA: TGTGCCAGCAGCCTGGAGTTCGACTCGGACACTGAAGCTTTCTTT. Its protein product is CASSLEFDSDTEAFF.

V usage is TRBV12-3 or TRBV12-4 and J usage is TRBJ1-5, with 7 nucleotides matching TRBD1. With V trimmed by 7 bases and J by 0 bases, 15 bases remained unmatched. The CDR3 spans 18 residues. CDR3 region: CASTLTRGTVYSNQPQHF. DNA for the CDR3: TGTGCCAGCACCCTCACTAGGGGGACAGTTTATAGCAATCAGCCCCAGCATTTT.

There are many counts of this clonotype. V and J are TRBV27 and TRBJ1-2; no clear D. Trimming took 5 bases from V and 7 from J, leaving 17 bases between them. Per the germline V gene, CDR1 is MNHEY and CDR2 is SMNVEV (reference sequence). This CDR3 has 14 residues. CDR3 protein: CASSASSLRGGYTF. The CDR3 nucleotides read TGTGCCAGCAGTGCAAGCTCCCTGCGGGGTGGCTACACCTTC.

The chain has TRBV28 and TRBJ2-3, with a possible D match to TRBD1 (6 bases). This CDR3 comprises 14 residues. Germline-derived CDR1 and CDR2 are MDHEN and SYDVKM. Trimming took off 2 bases at V and 6 bases at J, with 12 bases between the two ends. The CDR3 loop reads CASSLIGQGDTQYF. CDR3 sequence (DNA): TGTGCCAGCAGTTTAATAGGGCAGGGGGATACGCAGTATTTT.

The chain carries TRBV18 and TRBJ1-5; D is unresolved. V was pared by 3 bases and J by 4 bases, with 7 bases between. The CDR3 is 13 amino acids. Germline lookup yields CDR1 KGHSH and CDR2 LQKENI. The CDR3 DNA reads as TGTGCCAGCTCACCCGCCCTAAATCAGCCCCAGCATTTT. Its translation: CASSPALNQPQHF.

Ten or more counts support this clonotype. The V and J genes are TRBV7-2 and TRBJ2-7, with 9 nucleotides matching TRBD2. The germline CDR1 and CDR2 sequences are SGHTA and FQGNSA. This CDR3 spans 15 amino acids. V shed 6 bases and J 0 bases; nucleotides not matched to a gene: 6. The CDR3 DNA follows: TGTGCCAGCAGATTAAGCGGGGGGAGCTCCTACGAGCAGTACTTC. It is translated as CASRLSGGSSYEQYF.

This clonotype occurred many times. The rearrangement joins TRBV4-1 to TRBJ2-7; D gene unclear. Germline CDR1 MGHRA, CDR2 YSYEKL. Trimming left V 0 bases short and J 1 base short, with 7 bases between. The CDR3 has 14 amino acids. CDR3 protein: CASSQDASSYEQYF. CDR3 bases: TGCGCCAGCAGCCAAGATGCGTCGTCCTACGAGCAGTACTTC.